This T cell receptor beta chain was sequenced in a study of T-cell memory formation after mild COVID-19. Comments on this clonotype: The junction and the germline gene differ at one end; a read error may be behind it.

TCRdb passed the 5' RACE reads through MiXCR, listing each CDR3 protein once. There are under 450,000 distinct CDR3 sequences in the sample; around a quarter occur only once, and under 15% lies in the top ten. This clonotype was sampled from an adult woman who had mild COVID-19 (a few samples of this study predate the infection). Cell type and time point are not known. The sample taken for sequencing was PBMCs or a T cell subset sorted from them (not recorded which).

The CDR3 sequence: CRVAGDEKMVF. The CDR3 DNA reads TGCAGAGTTGCTGGAGATGAAAAAATGGTTTTT. The J gene is TRBJ1-4, the V gene TRBV29-1; no clear D. In germline, CDR1 is SQVTM, CDR2 ANQGSEA. The CDR3 spans 11 residues.